A single sample gave rise to the 5 T cell receptor beta chains below, sequenced in a study of T cell responses to AZD1222 COVID-19 vaccine. Clones were sequenced by immunoSEQ multiplex PCR, and TCRdb holds only the in-frame ones, with some missing. This repertoire shows approximately 140,000 clones, about 92% found once; its top ten account for around 5.4%. Sequenced here: peripheral blood, sampled on day 0 of AZD1222 vaccination. The source of these receptors is an adult in good health.

V is TRBV6-2 or TRBV6-3 and J is TRBJ1-2, with no clear D. V lost 2 bases, J lost 0 bases, and 10 bases lay in between. This CDR3 has 15 residues. Per the germline V gene, CDR1 is MNHEY and CDR2 is SVGEGT. CDR3 nucleotides: TGTGCCAGCAGTTACGGTGGAAGAACTAACTATGGCTACACCTTC. It is translated as CASSYGGRTNYGYTF.

The chain uses TRBV14 and TRBJ1-3, with D uncertain. The V end lost 4 bases, the J end lost 4 bases, and 8 bases lay between the germline ends. This CDR3 is 13 amino acids long. Per the germline V gene, CDR1 is SGHDN and CDR2 is FVKESK. The DNA for the CDR3 is TGTGCCAGCAGCCTCGTCGAGGGAAACACCATATATTTT. This encodes CASSLVEGNTIYF.

The DNA of the CDR3 is TGTGCCATCAGTGAGTCGAGCAAGACAGGGAGCTACGAGCAGTACTTC. It encodes CAISESSKTGSYEQYF. The chain joins TRBV10-3 to TRBJ2-7; the match to TRBD1 covers 7 bases. Germline assignment: CDR1 ENHRY and CDR2 SYGVKD. The J segment lost 3 bases and the V segment lost 0 bases, leaving 8 bases of the junction unmatched. The CDR3 spans 16 residues.

This chain connects TRBV6-5 to TRBJ1-2; D is ambiguous. The CDR3 has 13 residues. Trimming cost V 7 bases and J 4 bases, with 13 bases left between them. Germline V gene lookup returns CDR1 MNHEY and CDR2 SVGAGI. As DNA, the CDR3 is TGTGCCAGCACACTTCAGGAGTTCTATGGCTACACCTTC. Translation gives CASTLQEFYGYTF.

The chain uses TRBV19 and TRBJ1-6; D possibly corresponds to TRBD1 (5 bases). The CDR3 is made up of 18 amino acids. With 0 bases removed from V and 7 bases from J, the gap between germline ends came to 19 bases. Per the germline V gene, CDR1 is LNHDA and CDR2 is SQIVND (reference sequence). The CDR3 sequence: CASSIDPFGAAGNSPLHF. In DNA form, the CDR3 reads TGTGCCAGTAGTATAGATCCCTTCGGGGCAGCTGGGAATTCACCCCTCCACTTT.